These 23 T cell receptor beta chains were all obtained from the same sample, sequenced in a study of OX40 agonist ivuxolimab in advanced cancers. Profiling relied on immunoSEQ multiplex PCR, and the TCRdb table lists in-frame clones only, not all of them. This table has approximately 76,000 clones, about nine tenths appearing once. The sequenced sample was CD4+ or CD8+ T cells sorted from blood, obtained in a trial of the OX40 agonist ivuxolimab. Receptors were obtained from an adult with an advanced solid tumor such as melanoma, head and neck, liver or kidney cancer.

The chain combines TRBV6-5 with TRBJ1-6; possible D gene TRBD1, 6 bases. Trimming pared 6 bases from V and 10 bases from J, leaving 19 bases between. Germline V lookup: CDR1 MNHEY, CDR2 SVGAGI. This CDR3 is built from 15 residues. CDR3 sequence reads: CASSTGTLSTSPLHF. CDR3 nucleotides: TGTGCCAGCAGCACCGGGACACTATCAACCTCACCCCTCCACTTT.

V usage is TRBV6-6 and J usage is TRBJ1-2, with a weak D call TRBD1 (6 bases). This CDR3 has 12 amino acids. Germline CDR1 MNHNY, CDR2 SVGAGI (reference sequence). The V end was cut by 7 bases, the J end by 8 bases, with 14 bases between. The CDR3 is CASTDSSVGYTF. CDR3 sequence (DNA): TGTGCCAGCACGGACAGTTCGGTCGGCTACACCTTC.

The chain recombines TRBV9 with TRBJ2-1; 13 bases match TRBD2. CDR1 and CDR2 (germline): SGDLS, YYNGEE. The CDR3 is made up of 16 amino acids. The junction had 14 bases not matched to a gene; V was cut back by 3 bases and J by 14 bases. CDR3 bases: TGTGCCAGCAGCGGACATGATAGGACTAGCGGGGGTAGGAAGTTCTTC. It is translated as CASSGHDRTSGGRKFF.

The V and J genes are TRBV28 and TRBJ2-5, with D hard to call. This CDR3 contains 14 residues. CDR1 is MDHEN, CDR2 SYDVKM, per germline. The V gene lost 2 bases and the J gene lost 2 bases, with 9 bases spanning the gap. The CDR3 reads CASSLVARQETQYF. CDR3 sequence (DNA): TGTGCCAGCAGTTTAGTGGCTAGGCAAGAGACCCAGTACTTC.

V is TRBV6-5 and J is TRBJ2-5; D may be TRBD2 (5 bases). With 2 bases removed from V and 3 bases from J, the gap between germline ends came to 7 bases. This CDR3 has 13 amino acids. Germline values: CDR1 MNHEY, CDR2 SVGAGI. The CDR3 region is CASSYPEEETQYF. In nucleotides, the CDR3 is TGTGCCAGCAGTTACCCGGAGGAAGAGACCCAGTACTTC.

The genes are TRBV18 and TRBJ2-3, with D perhaps given as TRBD1 or TRBD2 (5 bases each). The CDR3 consists of 14 residues. Germline V lookup: CDR1 KGHSH, CDR2 LQKENI. Trimming shortened V by 2 bases and J by 4 bases, and 10 bases separated the two germline ends. Here the CDR3 reads CASSPGAGADTQYF. CDR3 nucleotide sequence: TGTGCCAGCTCACCAGGGGCCGGGGCAGATACGCAGTATTTT.

This chain connects TRBV2 to TRBJ1-2; a possible D gene is TRBD1 (5 bases). Germline V gene sequence: CDR1 SNHLY, CDR2 FYNNEI. The V gene lost 6 bases and the J gene lost 7 bases, with 15 bases spanning the gap. The CDR3 consists of 13 residues. The CDR3 DNA sequence: TGTGCCAGCAGACCGGGGGAAAGTGGTGGCTACACCTTC. Translation: CASRPGESGGYTF.

The chain joins TRBV19 to TRBJ2-2; 16 positions agree with TRBD2. CDR1 and CDR2 from the germline V gene are LNHDA and SQIVND (reference sequence). The CDR3 runs to 17 residues. Losses at the gene ends were 5 bases for V and 5 bases for J; bases not matched to a gene: 5. CDR3 residues: CASSGTSGGAWTGELFF. The CDR3 region has the DNA TGTGCCAGTAGTGGGACTAGCGGGGGGGCCTGGACCGGGGAGCTGTTTTTT.

This chain links TRBV7-2 with TRBJ1-3; TRBD1 might be the D (5 bases). Trimming cost V 3 bases and J 8 bases, with 14 bases left between them. There are 14 residues in the CDR3. Germline V gives CDR1 SGHTA, CDR2 FQGNSA. The CDR3 reads CASSFRARGDTIYF. CDR3 in DNA: TGTGCCAGCAGCTTCAGGGCCCGGGGGGACACCATATATTTT.

As concerns this clone: Other DNA sequences of this sample code for an identical CDR3. The V call is TRBV7-2, the J call TRBJ2-3; no reliable D call. The CDR3 has 12 amino acids. The germline CDR1 and CDR2 sequences are SGHTA and FQGNSA. V dropped 3 bases and J dropped 2 bases, with 3 bases sitting between them. For the CDR3, the DNA is TGTGCCAGCAGCTTGTCCACAGATACGCAGTATTTT. Its translation is CASSLSTDTQYF. The full variable domain, rest sourced from reference TRBV7-2 and TRBJ2-3, is GAGVSQSPSNKVTEKGKDVELRCDPISGHTALYWYRQSLGQGLEFLIYFQGNSAPDKSGLPSDRFSAERTGGSVSTLTIQRTQQEDSAVYLCASSLSTDTQYFGPGTRLTVL.

This clone was observed a few times. The V call is TRBV14, the J call TRBJ2-7; no reliable D call. From germline, CDR1 is SGHDN and CDR2 FVKESK. V was cut by 3 bases and J by 0 bases, with 9 bases left in between. There are 14 residues in the CDR3. In DNA, the CDR3 is TGTGCCAGCAGCCAGGCACTACTCTCCTACGAGCAGTACTTC. This translates into CASSQALLSYEQYF.

This chain joins TRBV5-4 and TRBJ2-7; tentatively, D is TRBD2 (5 bases). The germline gives CDR1 SGHNT, CDR2 YYREEE (reference sequence). Trimming removed 0 bases from V and 2 bases from J, with 12 bases in between. The CDR3 sequence is 15 residues long. The CDR3 reads CASSLGRVVTYEQYF. Here the CDR3 DNA reads TGTGCCAGCAGCTTGGGGCGGGTTGTAACCTACGAGCAGTACTTC.

This chain connects TRBV18 to TRBJ2-5; 10 nucleotides line up with TRBD2. This CDR3 has 16 residues. Germline CDR1 is KGHSH and CDR2 is LQKENI. J gave up 5 bases and V 3 bases, and 9 bases lay outside the gene matches. The CDR3 DNA follows: TGTGCCAGCTCACCGAGCGGGAGGGCCCCTGGGGAGACCCAGTACTTC. It specifies CASSPSGRAPGETQYF.

Written as DNA, the CDR3 is TGTGCCAGCAGCACCACCCCTGGGTACGAGCAGTACTTC. It codes for CASSTTPGYEQYF. The chain combines TRBV7-9 with TRBJ2-7, with D hard to call. This CDR3 comprises 13 residues. Germline CDR1 is SEHNR and CDR2 is FQNEAQ (reference sequence). The germline V and J ends were trimmed by 5 bases and 4 bases, with 12 bases remaining between them.

The genes are TRBV15 and TRBJ2-3; possible D gene TRBD1, 6 bases. This CDR3 comprises 13 residues. Germline-derived CDR1 and CDR2 are LNHNV and YYDKDF (reference sequence). V was shortened by 5 bases and J by 6 bases, with 12 bases between the two germline ends. DNA for the CDR3: TGTGCCACCAGCGCAGGGGCGCGGGATACGCAGTATTTT. It codes for CATSAGARDTQYF.

This sequence joins TRBV14 and TRBJ1-1, with unresolved D. CDR3 length: 13 amino acids. V dropped 3 bases and J dropped 10 bases, with 15 bases sitting between them. Germline CDR1 reads SGHDN; CDR2 reads FVKESK. CDR3 amino acids: CASSHDASLPAFF. CDR3 nucleotides: TGTGCCAGCAGCCACGACGCTTCACTCCCAGCTTTCTTT.

This clone showed up just a few times. This chain uses TRBV7-2 with TRBJ1-3; D gene unclear. V was cut by 1 base and J by 9 bases, with 7 bases left in between. The CDR3 is 12 residues long. Per germline, CDR1 SGHTA and CDR2 FQGNSA. The CDR3 bases are TGTGCCAGCAGCTTAGATGACGGCACCATATATTTT. Protein sequence: CASSLDDGTIYF.

The chain recombines TRBV10-3 with TRBJ2-7; D perhaps matches TRBD1 (6 bases). From germline, CDR1 is ENHRY and CDR2 SYGVKD. V lost 6 bases and J 3 bases, leaving 6 bases between the germline ends. The CDR3 spans 11 residues. The CDR3 coding sequence is TGTGCCATCAGGGACAGCTACGAGCAGTACTTC. Its protein is CAIRDSYEQYF.

The rearrangement joins TRBV28 to TRBJ1-5; TRBD1 agrees at 7 bases. With 10 bases clipped from V and 4 bases from J, the junction kept 13 bases outside the gene matches. CDR3 length: 15 residues. The germline V gene encodes CDR1 MDHEN and CDR2 SYDVKM. The CDR3 spells CATRKGGLRNQPQHF. CDR3 bases: TGTGCCACCCGAAAAGGGGGCTTAAGAAATCAGCCCCAGCATTTT.

The V and J genes are TRBV7-9 and TRBJ2-3, with D possibly being TRBD1 or TRBD2 (6 bases each). V was pared by 5 bases and J by 6 bases, with 30 bases between. CDR1 is SEHNR and CDR2 is FQNEAQ in the germline V gene (reference sequence). The CDR3 spans 19 residues. The chain's CDR3 is CASSRTPQGLAQQSDTQYF. The CDR3 nucleotides read TGTGCCAGCAGCCGAACCCCTCAGGGGCTAGCGCAACAATCGGATACGCAGTATTTT. Supplemented by reference TRBV7-9 and TRBJ2-3, the full variable domain reads DTGVSQNPRHKITKRGQNVTFRCDPISEHNRLYWYRQTLGQGPEFLTYFQNEAQLEKSRLLSDRFSAERPKGSFSTLEIQRTEQGDSAMYLCASSRTPQGLAQQSDTQYFGPGTRLTVL.

As regards this clone: Other DNA sequences in the same sample also yield this CDR3. The chain employs TRBV7-9 and TRBJ2-3, with D unresolved. Trimming removed 3 bases at V and 6 bases at J, with 4 bases between. Germline lookup yields CDR1 SEHNR and CDR2 FQNEAQ (reference sequence). CDR3 length equals 11 residues. The CDR3 DNA sequence: TGTGCCAGCAGCTTGAAGGATACGCAGTATTTT. This translates into CASSLKDTQYF.

The chain couples TRBV7-2 to TRBJ2-7, with 7 bases fitting TRBD2. J was trimmed by 3 bases and V by 3 bases; bases with no gene match: 5. The CDR3 is made up of 14 amino acids. Germline assignment: CDR1 SGHTA and CDR2 FQGNSA. CDR3 protein: CASSLGTNRYEQYF. Here the CDR3 DNA reads TGTGCCAGCAGCTTGGGGACTAACCGCTACGAGCAGTACTTC.

V usage is TRBV28 and J usage is TRBJ2-7; 11 bases are a match to TRBD2. Trimming at V came to 6 bases and at J to 3 bases, leaving 7 bases not matched to a gene. From germline, CDR1 is MDHEN and CDR2 SYDVKM. The CDR3 loop spans 15 amino acids. The CDR3 DNA is TGTGCCAGCAGGGAGGGACTAGCGGAACGCTACGAGCAGTACTTC. It yields the protein CASREGLAERYEQYF.